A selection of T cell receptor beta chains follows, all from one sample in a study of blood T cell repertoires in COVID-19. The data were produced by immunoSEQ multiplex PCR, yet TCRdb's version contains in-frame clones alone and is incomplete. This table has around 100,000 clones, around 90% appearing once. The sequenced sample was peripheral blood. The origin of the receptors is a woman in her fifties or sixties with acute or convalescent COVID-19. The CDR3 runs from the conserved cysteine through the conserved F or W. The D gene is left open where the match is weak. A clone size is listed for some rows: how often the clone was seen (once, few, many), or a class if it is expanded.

TGTGCCAGCAGCCAAGATAAGGGACTAGCGGGGGAGCAAGAGACCCAGTACTTC CASSQDKGLAGEQETQYF TRBV4-2 TRBD2 TRBJ2-5 once
TGTGCCAGTACCGCGGACAGGAAGTATGGCTACACCTTC CASTADRKYGYTF TRBV19 TRBD1 TRBJ1-2 -
TGTGCCAGCAGTGGACAGGGGGTAAAGCAGTACTTC CASSGQGVKQYF TRBV27 TRBD1 TRBJ2-7 -
TGTGCCACCCGGGGGATGGACTACAATGAGCAGTTCTTC CATRGMDYNEQFF TRBV14 - TRBJ2-1 -
TGTGCCAGCAGCGTGGGACATTTAGACCAGCCCCAGCATTTT CASSVGHLDQPQHF TRBV13 - TRBJ1-5 once
TGTGCCAGCAGCCCTAGGACAGTGGAGCAGTTCTTC CASSPRTVEQFF TRBV11-2 - TRBJ2-1 -
TGTGCCCACGGCGGACTTCTCTCCGAGCAGTACTTC CAHGGLLSEQYF TRBV5-3 - TRBJ2-7 -
TGTGCCAGCAGCCGTAGGACTAGCGGGAGTAGTGAGGAAGAGACCCAGTACTTC CASSRRTSGSSEEETQYF TRBV11-3 TRBD2 TRBJ2-5 -
TGTGCCAGCAGCTTAGATCTAGGACTAGCGGGAGCGAATTCAGATACGCAGTATTTT CASSLDLGLAGANSDTQYF TRBV11-2 TRBD2 TRBJ2-3 once
TGTGCCAGCAGTGCGGGGGGGCTATCACCCCTCCACTTT CASSAGGLSPLHF TRBV25-1 - TRBJ1-6 -
TGTGCCAGCAGCCGAAACCTCCGGGGGGGCCCTGGTGAGCAGTTCTTC CASSRNLRGGPGEQFF TRBV3-1/TRBV3-2 TRBD2 TRBJ2-1 once
TGTGCCAGCAGCTTGAAGGGGGCCGCCCAGACTTTCTTT CASSLKGAAQTFF TRBV5-4 TRBD1 TRBJ1-1 -
TGTGCCAGCAGTAGCGGGAGGGCCGTCGATGAGCAGTTCTTC CASSSGRAVDEQFF TRBV28 TRBD2 TRBJ2-1 -
TGTGCCAGCAGCTCCCTCTGGGGGACAGAAGAGACCCAGTACTTC CASSSLWGTEETQYF TRBV28 TRBD1 TRBJ2-5 -
TGTGCCAGCAGTCTGACAGGGGGCTACTATGGCTACACCTTC CASSLTGGYYGYTF TRBV28 TRBD1 TRBJ1-2 once
TGTGCCAGCAGCCTACCAACGACCCCGGGGGGCGGCTACACCTTC CASSLPTTPGGGYTF TRBV7-9 - TRBJ1-2 -
TGTGCCAGCAGACCCAGGGGAATAGTCGGGGAGCTGTTTTTT CASRPRGIVGELFF TRBV27 - TRBJ2-2 -
TGTGCCAGCAGCCCCGCGGGGTCTGGGAGAGCTTTCTTT CASSPAGSGRAFF TRBV5-8 - TRBJ1-1 once
TGTGCCATCAGTGAGTTGGGGGGGGACGGCTATGGCTACACCTTC CAISELGGDGYGYTF TRBV10-3 - TRBJ1-2 -
TGTGCCTCCAAGGACAGGGCGGACAATGAGCAGTTCTTC CASKDRADNEQFF TRBV27 TRBD1 TRBJ2-1 -
TGTGCCAGCATGGGCCTCTCCGGGATAAACACTGAAGCTTTCTTT CASMGLSGINTEAFF TRBV6-5 - TRBJ1-1 -
TGTGCCAGCAGCGTTAGCGGGAACACAGATACGCAGTATTTT CASSVSGNTDTQYF TRBV9 TRBD2 TRBJ2-3 once
TGTGCCACCAGTCCAGGGGGTACAGATACGCAGTATTTT CATSPGGTDTQYF TRBV24-1 TRBD1 TRBJ2-3 -
TGTGCCAGCAGTGAATCAGACAGGCACTCTGGAAACACCATATATTTT CASSESDRHSGNTIYF TRBV25-1 - TRBJ1-3 -
TGTGCCAGCTCACCAAACAGCCGTAATGAAAAACTGTTTTTT CASSPNSRNEKLFF TRBV18 - TRBJ1-4 -
TGTGCCAGCAGCCCCCCGGACAGGGGTATCTTCCGGGCTTTCTTT CASSPPDRGIFRAFF TRBV28 TRBD1 TRBJ1-1 -
TGTGCCAGCAGCCTGGGGAGGGAGGGGAGCACTGAAGCTTTCTTT CASSLGREGSTEAFF TRBV2 - TRBJ1-1 -
TGTGCCAGCAGCCTTATGAACACTGAAGCTTTCTTT CASSLMNTEAFF TRBV3-1/TRBV3-2 - TRBJ1-1 -
TGTGCCAGCAGCCCGCCCGGCGGAGGAAACACCATATATTTT CASSPPGGGNTIYF TRBV5-6 - TRBJ1-3 -
TGTGCCAGCAGCGTAGGTCTAGCGGGACCGGGATCCTACGAGCAGTACTTC CASSVGLAGPGSYEQYF TRBV9 TRBD2 TRBJ2-7 once
TGTGCCAGCAGTGAGAAAGGGATGGGGGGTGACTACACCTTC CASSEKGMGGDYTF TRBV25-1 - TRBJ1-2 -
TGTGCCAGCAGTGAAAGACAGGGTCGAGGGGGCAAAAACATTCAGTACTTC CASSERQGRGGKNIQYF TRBV25-1 TRBD1 TRBJ2-4 -
TGTGCCAGCAGCGTCGGGACAGGGGGGAGCCAGCATTTT CASSVGTGGSQHF TRBV9 TRBD1 TRBJ1-5 -
TGTGCCAGCAGCCCGACTAGCGGGGGGGCGTCAGATACGCAGTATTTT CASSPTSGGASDTQYF TRBV3-1/TRBV3-2 TRBD2 TRBJ2-3 -
TGCGCCAGCAGCCGGATCGGGACAGGGGATGAAAAACTGTTTTTT CASSRIGTGDEKLFF TRBV4-1 TRBD1 TRBJ1-4 medium-sized
TGTGCCGTCGCGACTAGCGGGGGGTCTTACAATGAGCAGTTCTTC CAVATSGGSYNEQFF TRBV10-3 TRBD2 TRBJ2-1 -
TGTGCCACCAGTGGCCCGGATGAGCAGTTCTTC CATSGPDEQFF TRBV24-1 - TRBJ2-1 -
TGTGCCAGTAGGCCTAGCGGTAAAAACATTCAGTACTTC CASRPSGKNIQYF TRBV19 TRBD2 TRBJ2-4 -
TGTGCCAGCAGCCTCTCGGGACAGGGATTCGATGGCTACACCTTC CASSLSGQGFDGYTF TRBV7-8 TRBD1 TRBJ1-2 -
TGTGCCAGCAGTCCATCCGGGAGAAATTCACCCCTCCACTTT CASSPSGRNSPLHF TRBV28 - TRBJ1-6 -
TGTGCCAGCAGCTTAAATAATCGGCGGGAGGCCGGGGAGCTGTTTTTT CASSLNNRREAGELFF TRBV7-6 TRBD2 TRBJ2-2 -
TGTGCCAGCAGCGTAGGGGCGGAGGTGACGGACACCATATATTTT CASSVGAEVTDTIYF TRBV9 - TRBJ1-3 -
TGTGCCAGCAGTGAAAGGACAGGGGCTTACTACGAGCAGTACTTC CASSERTGAYYEQYF TRBV25-1 TRBD1 TRBJ2-7 -
TGTGCCAGCATCCGCGGGATGAACACTGAAGCTTTCTTT CASIRGMNTEAFF TRBV6-5 - TRBJ1-1 -
TGTGCCAGCAGCCGTAATGAAAAACTGTTTTTT CASSRNEKLFF TRBV12-3/TRBV12-4 - TRBJ1-4 -
TGTGCCAGCAGCTTAGGCGCGACAGAGAGAGGTAACTTC CASSLGATERGNF TRBV11-2 - TRBJ2-5 -
TGTGCCAGCAGTTTGTCGCCGGGACAGGGGGTGAACGAGCAGTACTTC CASSLSPGQGVNEQYF TRBV28 TRBD1 TRBJ2-7 once
TGTGCCAGCAGCTTAGATGCAGGGGGCAACGGCTATGGCTACACCTTC CASSLDAGGNGYGYTF TRBV7-8 TRBD1 TRBJ1-2 -
TGTGCCAGCAGCCAAGGTGACGGGATGATCTCTGGGGCCAACGTCCTGACTTTC CASSQGDGMISGANVLTF TRBV4-2 - TRBJ2-6 -
TGTGCCCTCCGACGGACAGCAATGAACACTGAAGCTTTCTTT CALRRTAMNTEAFF TRBV30 - TRBJ1-1 -
TGTGCCAGCAGCCAAGGGGGGACTGACAAGTATTTT CASSQGGTDKYF TRBV3-1/TRBV3-2 - TRBJ2-3 once
TGTGCCACCAGTGATTCCAGGACAGGGGTGATAACAGATACGCAGTATTTT CATSDSRTGVITDTQYF TRBV24-1 TRBD1 TRBJ2-3 -
TGTGCCAGCAGCCTTCGACCTGGGACTAGCGGGAGCTCCTACGAGCAGTACTTC CASSLRPGTSGSSYEQYF TRBV3-1/TRBV3-2 TRBD2 TRBJ2-7 -
TGTGCCAGCAGCCAAGCAACACCTTACTATGGCTACACCTTC CASSQATPYYGYTF TRBV3-1/TRBV3-2 - TRBJ1-2 -
TGTGCCAGCACCCTAAACCTTCATAGCAATCAGCCCCAGCATTTT CASTLNLHSNQPQHF TRBV6-6 - TRBJ1-5 -
TGTGCCAGTAGTATAGCTGCAGGGGACACTGAAGCTTTCTTT CASSIAAGDTEAFF TRBV19 - TRBJ1-1 -
TGTGCGAGCACGGTATCGAACACCGGGGAGCTGTTTTTT CASTVSNTGELFF TRBV7-6 - TRBJ2-2 once
TGTGCCAGCAGCCGTTCCGGGACATACTACGAGCAGTACTTC CASSRSGTYYEQYF TRBV7-9 - TRBJ2-7 -
TGTGCCAGCAGCTTAGTACGGTCTAATGAAAAACTGTTTTTT CASSLVRSNEKLFF TRBV11-2 - TRBJ1-4 -
TGTGCCAGTAGTATAGTGGGCAGGTTCTCAACTAATGAAAAACTGTTTTTT CASSIVGRFSTNEKLFF TRBV19 - TRBJ1-4 -